The clone carrying this T cell receptor (beta chain) was seen many times. The CDR3 contains 15 residues. Germline trimming cut 1 base from V and 4 bases from J; bases unmatched to any gene: 6. CDR1 and CDR2 from the germline V gene are DFQATT and SNEGSKA (reference sequence). This specimen belongs to a study of low-dose radiotherapy and immunotherapy resistance in tumors. As for time point: after trial treatment. As to treatment: LDRT plus nivolumab, ipilimumab, low-dose cyclophosphamide and aspirin (RACIN trial). The donors, trial participants, received nivolumab, ipilimumab, aspirin, low-dose cyclophosphamide and low-dose radiotherapy. TRAV- and TRBV-specific primers, spanning alpha and beta chains, primed first-strand cDNA. TCRs underwent 15 to 25 PCR cycles of amplification with a constant-region primer and V-primer adapter. TCRdb called the reads again in MiXCR, with one record for every CDR3 protein. The profile shows about 84,000 distinct CDR3 sequences, around 17% of them singletons.

This chain uses TRBV20-1 with TRBJ2-7, with 11 bases aligning to TRBD2. This receptor was identified in a male donor with prostate cancer. Sequences were derived from PBMCs, sampled after low-dose radiotherapy plus immunotherapy. CDR3 nucleotide sequence: TGCAGTGCTAGAGCTAGCGGGAGGAGTACGTACGAGCAGTACTTC. It yields the protein CSARASGRSTYEQYF.